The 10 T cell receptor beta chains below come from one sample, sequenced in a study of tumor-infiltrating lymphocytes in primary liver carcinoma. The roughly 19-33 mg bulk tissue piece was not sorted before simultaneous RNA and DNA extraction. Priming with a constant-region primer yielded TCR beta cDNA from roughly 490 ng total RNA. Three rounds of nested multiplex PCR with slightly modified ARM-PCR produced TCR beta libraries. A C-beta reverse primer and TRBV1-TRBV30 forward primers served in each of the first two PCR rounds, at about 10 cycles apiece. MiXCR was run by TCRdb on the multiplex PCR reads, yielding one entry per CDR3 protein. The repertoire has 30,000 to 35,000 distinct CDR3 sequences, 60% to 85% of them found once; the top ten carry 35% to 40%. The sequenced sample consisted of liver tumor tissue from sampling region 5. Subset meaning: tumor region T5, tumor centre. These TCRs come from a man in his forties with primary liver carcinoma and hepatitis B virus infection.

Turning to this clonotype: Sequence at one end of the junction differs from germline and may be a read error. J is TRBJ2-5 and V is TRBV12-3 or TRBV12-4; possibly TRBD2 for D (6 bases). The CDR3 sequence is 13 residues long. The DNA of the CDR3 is TGCGCCAGCGGTTTAACGGTTGGGGGGACCCAGTACTTT. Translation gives CASGLTVGGTQYF.

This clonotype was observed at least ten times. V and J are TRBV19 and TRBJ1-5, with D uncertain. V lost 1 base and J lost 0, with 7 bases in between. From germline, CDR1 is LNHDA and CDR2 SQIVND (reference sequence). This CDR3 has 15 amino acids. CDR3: CASSIGGDSNQPQHF. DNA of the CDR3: TGTGCCAGTAGTATAGGGGGTGATAGCAATCAGCCCCAGCATTTT.

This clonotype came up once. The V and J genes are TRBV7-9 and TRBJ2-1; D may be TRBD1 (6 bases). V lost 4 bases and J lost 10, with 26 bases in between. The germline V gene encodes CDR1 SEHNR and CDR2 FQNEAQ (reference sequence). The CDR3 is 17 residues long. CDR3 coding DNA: TGTGCCAGCAGCTCACCATATCAGGGGCCTAAAACACAAGAGCAGTTCTTC. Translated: CASSSPYQGPKTQEQFF.

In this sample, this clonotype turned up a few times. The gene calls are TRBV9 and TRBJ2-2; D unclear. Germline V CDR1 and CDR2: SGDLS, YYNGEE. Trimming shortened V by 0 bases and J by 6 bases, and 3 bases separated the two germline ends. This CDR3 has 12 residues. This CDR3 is CASSVDSGELFF. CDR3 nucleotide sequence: TGTGCCAGCAGCGTAGATTCCGGGGAGCTGTTTTTT.

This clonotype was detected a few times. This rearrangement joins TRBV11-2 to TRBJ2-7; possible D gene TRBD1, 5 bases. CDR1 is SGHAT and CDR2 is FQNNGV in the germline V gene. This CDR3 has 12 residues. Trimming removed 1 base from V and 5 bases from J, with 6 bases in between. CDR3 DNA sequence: TGTGCCAGCAGCTTAGGGGGCCACGAGCAGTACTTC. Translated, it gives CASSLGGHEQYF.

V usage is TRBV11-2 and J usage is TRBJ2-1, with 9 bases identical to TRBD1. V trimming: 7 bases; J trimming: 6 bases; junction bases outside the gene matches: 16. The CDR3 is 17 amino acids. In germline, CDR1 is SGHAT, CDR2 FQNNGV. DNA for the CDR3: TGTGCCAGCACTTTAGGTTTGGGGGACAGGGACTGCAATGAGCAGTTCTTC. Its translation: CASTLGLGDRDCNEQFF.

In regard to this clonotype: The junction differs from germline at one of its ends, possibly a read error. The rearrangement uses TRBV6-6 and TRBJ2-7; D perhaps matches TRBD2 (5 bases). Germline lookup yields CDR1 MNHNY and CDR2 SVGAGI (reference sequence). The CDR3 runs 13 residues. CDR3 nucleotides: TGTGCCAGCACGCTGGGGAGCTCCTACGAGCACTACTTC. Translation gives CASTLGSSYEHYF.

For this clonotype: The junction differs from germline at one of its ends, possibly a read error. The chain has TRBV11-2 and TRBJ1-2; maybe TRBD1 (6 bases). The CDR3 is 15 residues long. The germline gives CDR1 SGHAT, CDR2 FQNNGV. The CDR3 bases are TGTGCTAGCAGCTTGGCTCCAGGGGAGTTGGCTGGCTATACCTTC. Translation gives CASSLAPGELAGYTF.

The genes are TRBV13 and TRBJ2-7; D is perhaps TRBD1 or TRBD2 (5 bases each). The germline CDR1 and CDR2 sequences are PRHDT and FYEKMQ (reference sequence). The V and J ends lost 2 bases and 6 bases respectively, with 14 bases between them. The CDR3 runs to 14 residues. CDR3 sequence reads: CASSLQLRDLEQYF. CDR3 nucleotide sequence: TGTGCCAGCAGCTTACAGCTCCGGGACCTCGAGCAGTACTTC.

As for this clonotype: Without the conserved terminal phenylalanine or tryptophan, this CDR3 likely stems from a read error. CDR3 DNA sequence: TGTGACATCAGCTTAGACGGGTTCGCTAATGAAAAACTGTTTCTT. Translated, it gives CDISLDGFANEKLFL. The chain has TRBV11-2 and TRBJ1-4; no clear D. The CDR3 covers 15 residues. The germline gives CDR1 SGHAT, CDR2 FQNNGV.